Listed below are T cell receptor beta chains from one sample, sequenced in a study of vaccination effects on CD4 cells after COVID-19. Their antigens are not known. Sequencing used immunoSEQ multiplex PCR; TCRdb keeps in-frame clones, though not all of them. This sample yields about 73,000 clones, of which 60% to 85% are seen a single time; about 10% belongs to the top ten. The sequences come from CD4+ T cells from PBMCs cultured with SARS-CoV-2 spike peptides, collected before COVID-19 vaccination. Every receptor here comes from a human donor who received a COVID-19 vaccine. Both conserved end residues are part of each CDR3. The order of the fields is clone size, J gene, D gene, CDR3 length, V gene, CDR3 protein, CDR3 DNA. D genes are given only for firm matches. Rows may omit the clone size; those that give it use once, few, many or a size class.

NA	TRBJ1-5	NA	12	TRBV12-3/TRBV12-4	CASSQGHQPQHF	TGTGCCAGCAGTCAGGGTCATCAGCCCCAGCATTTT
NA	TRBJ2-6	TRBD2	15	TRBV19	CASSISGAGANVLTF	TGTGCCAGTAGTATAAGCGGGGCTGGGGCCAACGTCCTGACTTTC
once	TRBJ1-4	NA	12	TRBV2	CASSVANEKLFF	TGTGCCAGCAGTGTAGCTAATGAAAAACTGTTTTTT
NA	TRBJ2-2	NA	15	TRBV7-9	CASSFQGPGEGELFF	TGTGCCAGCAGCTTTCAAGGTCCGGGAGAAGGCGAGCTGTTTTTT
NA	TRBJ2-2	NA	14	TRBV24-1	CATSDMRDTGELFF	TGTGCCACCAGTGATATGAGAGACACCGGGGAGCTGTTTTTT
NA	TRBJ2-4	TRBD1	16	TRBV10-3	CAISESGQGAKNIQYF	TGTGCCATCAGTGAGTCCGGACAGGGGGCCAAAAACATTCAGTACTTC
NA	TRBJ2-2	NA	15	TRBV18	CASSDRAENTGELFF	TGTGCCAGCTCGGACCGGGCCGAGAACACCGGGGAGCTGTTTTTT
NA	TRBJ1-5	NA	13	TRBV2	CASSATVNQPQHF	TGTGCCAGCAGTGCGACAGTCAATCAGCCCCAGCATTTT
once	TRBJ2-1	NA	13	TRBV7-2	CASNWGSYNEQFF	TGTGCCAGCAATTGGGGCTCCTACAATGAGCAGTTCTTC
NA	TRBJ2-3	TRBD2	16	TRBV7-6	CASSLLAGGLTDTQYF	TGTGCCAGCAGCTTACTAGCGGGGGGACTCACAGATACGCAGTATTTT
NA	TRBJ2-1	NA	17	TRBV23-1	CASSQSSQAPTYNEQFF	TGCGCCAGCAGTCAATCATCGCAGGCTCCTACCTACAATGAGCAGTTCTTC
NA	TRBJ1-1	TRBD1	14	TRBV15	CATSTGGWNTEAFF	TGTGCCACCAGTACAGGGGGTTGGAACACTGAAGCTTTCTTT
once	TRBJ1-4	NA	14	TRBV5-1	CASSLEGNGEKLFF	TGCGCCAGCAGCTTGGAAGGGAACGGAGAAAAACTGTTTTTT
NA	TRBJ2-4	NA	14	TRBV14	CASSQRGFGNIQYF	TGTGCCAGCAGCCAACGGGGATTCGGAAACATTCAGTACTTC
NA	TRBJ2-5	NA	14	TRBV9	CASSVALSRETQYF	TGTGCCAGCAGCGTAGCTCTTTCGAGGGAGACCCAGTACTTC
NA	TRBJ2-5	TRBD2	14	TRBV15	CATSYGGGGKTQYF	TGTGCCACCAGTTACGGCGGGGGAGGGAAGACCCAGTACTTC
NA	TRBJ2-1	NA	17	TRBV5-1	CASSFPLAGHSYNEQFF	TGCGCCAGCAGCTTCCCCTTGGCGGGCCACTCCTACAATGAGCAGTTCTTC
NA	TRBJ1-1	TRBD1	12	TRBV6-4	CAKSTGGTEAFF	TGTGCCAAATCGACAGGGGGCACTGAAGCTTTCTTT
NA	TRBJ2-3	NA	12	TRBV2	CASSGVDDTQYF	TGTGCCAGCAGTGGTGTCGACGATACGCAGTATTTT
NA	TRBJ2-5	TRBD1	15	TRBV5-4	CASSLITGGLETQYF	TGTGCCAGCAGCTTGATTACAGGGGGACTGGAGACCCAGTACTTC
few	TRBJ2-4	NA	11	TRBV29-1	CSVAFGNIQYF	TGCAGCGTTGCTTTTGGAAACATTCAGTACTTC
NA	TRBJ1-6	NA	13	TRBV6-5	CASSLMRESPLHF	TGTGCCAGCAGTTTAATGAGAGAATCACCCCTCCACTTT
NA	TRBJ2-3	NA	13	TRBV7-2	CASSDPSLDTQYF	TGTGCCAGCAGCGACCCGTCGTTGGATACGCAGTATTTT
NA	TRBJ1-3	NA	15	TRBV10-3	CAISESGGAGNTIYF	TGTGCCATCAGTGAGTCTGGGGGAGCTGGAAACACCATATATTTT
once	TRBJ1-5	NA	14	TRBV6-4	CASSRTGGNQPQHF	TGTGCCAGCAGTCGGACGGGGGGTAATCAGCCCCAGCATTTT
NA	TRBJ2-5	NA	13	TRBV7-2	CASSLGTFETQYF	TGTGCCAGCAGCTTAGGGACGTTCGAGACCCAGTACTTC
NA	TRBJ2-2	TRBD2	17	TRBV19	CASTRRESDARTGELFF	TGTGCCAGTACCCGGCGGGAGAGCGACGCGAGGACCGGGGAGCTGTTTTTT
few	TRBJ2-1	TRBD1	14	TRBV7-2	CASGRDRGHGEQFF	TGTGCCAGCGGCCGGGACAGGGGACACGGGGAGCAGTTCTTC